The source of this T cell receptor beta chain is a study of blood T cell repertoires in COVID-19. Study context: Donors in the United States, Italy and Spain gave samples during acute or convalescent COVID-19.

V shed 4 bases and J 2 bases; nucleotides not matched to a gene: 5. There are 15 residues in the CDR3. Germline V gene sequence: CDR1 SGDLS, CDR2 YYNGEE. The assay was immunoSEQ multiplex PCR, and TCRdb's table has in-frame clones only and misses some. This table holds roughly 280,000 clones, approximately 91% found once. This receptor was identified in a woman aged 25 to 39 with COVID-19, enrolled during active disease. The V call is TRBV9, the J call TRBJ2-1, with 8 positions matching TRBD1. Sample: peripheral blood. Here the CDR3 DNA reads TGTGCCAGCAGCCCGGACAGGGTAACCTACAATGAGCAGTTCTTC. Translating it yields CASSPDRVTYNEQFF.